The clone carrying this T cell receptor (beta chain) was seen at least ten times. The antigen remains undetermined. TCRdb reanalysed the PCR reads using MiXCR and keeps one entry per CDR3 protein. The profile covers about 510,000 distinct CDR3 sequences, with about 26% appearing a single time and under 0.85% taken by the ten largest. Between 20,000 and 1,000,000 sorted cells, with 10%, 30% or 50% RNA, yielded naive CD8 libraries. These data belong to a study of molecular identifiers for immune sequencing clone quantification. Study-level findings and limits: Clones with over 20 RNA copies captured over 98% of effector molecules but under 1% of naive ones.

The CDR3 loop spans 15 amino acids. Germline CDR1 is MNHEY and CDR2 is SMNVEV (reference sequence). V lost 6 bases to trimming and J lost 4 bases, with 15 bases between them. The sample comprised naive CD8+ T cells from blood, with Jurkat cell RNA spiked in. As for subset: FACS-sorted CD8+CD4-CCR7+CD45RA+ naive T cells. The chain carries TRBV27 and TRBJ1-4; D is perhaps TRBD1 (5 bases). This receptor was obtained from a human donor in good health. Some libraries in this study had Jurkat cell RNA spiked in. CDR3: CASSTGTDNNEKLFF. For the CDR3, the DNA is TGTGCCAGCAGCACGGGGACGGATAATAATGAAAAACTGTTTTTT.